Included here is one T cell receptor beta chain sequence, with context. The antigen remains unidentified. Samples were taken several times over chemoradiotherapy. Assay used: immunoSEQ multiplex PCR; TCRdb lists only in-frame clones, some missing. Among roughly 12,000 clones listed, roughly 63% were seen once. This specimen belongs to a study of chemoradiotherapy in HPV16-positive cancers. The CDR3 is 11 residues long. The germline gives CDR1 SGHAT, CDR2 FQNNGV. V shed 4 bases and J shed 5 bases, with 5 bases lying between them. Whole-study findings and limits: For HPV16-positive patients, expanding HPV-responsive T cells associated with longer recurrence-free survival. Candidate HPV-specific clones and E7-related TCR motifs grew in tumor during treatment.

The biological material was taken from a patient who underwent chemoradiotherapy. The TCR sequence derives from a human donor with HPV-associated anogenital cancer. This sequence joins TRBV11-2 and TRBJ2-5, with unresolved D. The DNA for the CDR3 is TGTGCCAGCAGCTATGGGGAGACCCAGTACTTC. This codes for CASSYGETQYF.